This is a list of T cell receptor beta chains from one sample in a study of regulatory T cells in long-lasting Graves disease. From the multiplex PCR reads, TCRdb called clonotypes with MiXCR, one entry per CDR3 protein. The sample shows about 470,000 distinct CDR3 sequences, under 15% of them seen only once. These data also featured in a second study, about T cells in Graves' hyperthyroidism and ophthalmopathy.

The sequenced sample was peripheral blood mononuclear cells (PBMCs), obtained at new diagnosis, from a patient treated with antithyroid drugs. All receptors derive from a woman aged 25 to 39 with Graves disease. The CDR3 runs from the conserved cysteine through the conserved F or W. The D gene is left open where the match is weak. The size of a clone is reported for some rows only, either as once, few or many, or as a class for expanded clones.

TRBJ1-2	TRBV18	once	TRBD1	TGTGCCAGCTCACCCCGGGACAGCTTCTATGGCTACACCTTC	CASSPRDSFYGYTF
TRBJ2-3	TRBV15	few	TRBD2	TGTGCCACCAGCAGAAGGGGGTTGGGGGCGAGCGGGAGACTCTCAGATACGCAGTATTTT	CATSRRGLGASGRLSDTQYF
TRBJ2-1	TRBV7-2	many	TRBD2	TGTGCCAGCAGCTTAGCAGGAGGGACTAGCCACAATGAGCAGTTCTTC	CASSLAGGTSHNEQFF
TRBJ2-1	TRBV11-3	few	TRBD2	TGTGCCAGCAGCTTAGATCGGTCCGAGAGTCGGGAGGGTGAGCAGTTCTTC	CASSLDRSESREGEQFF
TRBJ2-7	TRBV9	many	-	TGTGCCAGCAGCGTAGGGGCTAGCCGTTCAGAGCAGTACTTC	CASSVGASRSEQYF
TRBJ1-2	TRBV18	-	TRBD1	TGTGCCAGCTCACCAGTGACAGGGTATGGCTACACCTTC	CASSPVTGYGYTF
TRBJ2-6	TRBV12-3/TRBV12-4	many	-	TGTGCCAGCAGACCCTCGGGACGGGTGGGCTCTGGGGCCAACGTCCTGACTTTC	CASRPSGRVGSGANVLTF
TRBJ1-5	TRBV11-2	many	-	TGTGCCAGCAGCTTAATACCCATAGACACCATCCATCAGCCCCAGCATTTT	CASSLIPIDTIHQPQHF
TRBJ2-1	TRBV28	many	TRBD2	TGTGCCAGCAGTTCGGGACTAGCGGGATCCTTC	CASSSGLAGSF
TRBJ1-1	TRBV2	many	-	TGTGCCAGCACAAGGGTGACTGAAGCTTTCTTT	CASTRVTEAFF
TRBJ2-2	TRBV6-5	-	TRBD2	TGTGCCAGCAGTTACTCGGGGCTAGCGGGGGTTCCCGGGGAGCTGTTTTTT	CASSYSGLAGVPGELFF
TRBJ2-7	TRBV29-1	-	-	TGCAGCGTTGAAGAGGGCAGACTCTACGAGCAGTACTTC	CSVEEGRLYEQYF
TRBJ2-2	TRBV11-1	many	-	TGTGCCAGCAGCCGTGAGGTGGCCGGGGAGCTGTTTTTT	CASSREVAGELFF
TRBJ2-2	TRBV7-2	-	TRBD2	TGTGCCAGCAGCCATCTAGCGGGGGACACCGGGGAGCTGTTTTTT	CASSHLAGDTGELFF
TRBJ2-2	TRBV30	many	-	TGTGCCTGGAGTGGGGGAGGCAGAGTCCTTCCCGGGGAGCTGTTTTTT	CAWSGGGRVLPGELFF
TRBJ2-5	TRBV11-2	many	-	TGTGCCAGCAGCCCAACAGAGGACCAAGAGACCCAGTACTTC	CASSPTEDQETQYF
TRBJ2-1	TRBV5-6	many	-	TGTGCCAGCAGCTTGGTGACGGGTAATGAGCAGTTCTTC	CASSLVTGNEQFF
TRBJ2-7	TRBV6-2/TRBV6-3	-	TRBD1	TGTGCCAGCAGTAAGCGACAGGGGGCCTACGAGCAGTACTTC	CASSKRQGAYEQYF
TRBJ2-7	TRBV19	few	TRBD2	TGTGCCAGTAGTTCCACTAGCGGGAAAACCTACGAGCAGTACTTC	CASSSTSGKTYEQYF
TRBJ2-5	TRBV3-1	few	TRBD2	TGTGCCAGCAGCCAACCCGGGACTAGCGGGAGGGCCAGGGAGACCCAGTACTTC	CASSQPGTSGRARETQYF
TRBJ2-3	TRBV3-1	many	-	TGTGCCAGCAGAGCGACTCAAAGTAGCACAGATACGCAGTATTTT	CASRATQSSTDTQYF
TRBJ2-5	TRBV9	few	-	TGTGCCAGCAGCGTAGGGGCATCGGAGACCCAGTACTTC	CASSVGASETQYF